The rows below give T cell receptor beta chains drawn from one sample of a study of cytomegalovirus exposure and HLA in healthy donors. Here immunoSEQ multiplex PCR was the method, and the copy in TCRdb shows in-frame clones only, minus some. Among some 60,000 clones, around 82% were seen once, and the ten largest hold less than 7%. The source material was PBMCs. All receptors derive from a male donor in good health and CMV-seronegative. Both conserved end residues are part of each CDR3. The order of the fields is V gene, J gene, D gene, clone size, CDR3 protein, CDR3 DNA. A D gene is named only where the DNA matches it firmly. Clone size is shown for a subset of rows, as once, few, many or a class of expanded clone.

v_call: TRBV19
j_call: TRBJ2-7
d_call: TRBD1
clone_size: .
cdr3_aa: CASKTGTGIEQYF
cdr3_nt: TGTGCCAGCAAGACCGGGACAGGGATCGAGCAGTACTTC

v_call: TRBV25-1
j_call: TRBJ1-4
d_call: .
clone_size: large
cdr3_aa: CASSEAGSGEKLFF
cdr3_nt: TGTGCCAGCAGTGAAGCCGGGAGCGGAGAAAAACTGTTTTTT

v_call: TRBV6-1
j_call: TRBJ1-6
d_call: .
clone_size: .
cdr3_aa: CASSENSGLNSPLHF
cdr3_nt: TGTGCCAGCAGTGAAAATTCGGGGTTGAATTCACCCCTCCACTTT

v_call: TRBV12-5
j_call: TRBJ2-1
d_call: TRBD2
clone_size: few
cdr3_aa: CASGSPPTSGGTSYNEQFF
cdr3_nt: TGTGCTAGTGGTTCCCCCCCGACTAGCGGGGGAACCTCCTACAATGAGCAGTTCTTC

v_call: TRBV11-3
j_call: TRBJ2-3
d_call: TRBD2
clone_size: .
cdr3_aa: CASSPGEGTNTDTQYF
cdr3_nt: TGTGCCAGCAGCCCGGGGGAGGGGACGAACACAGATACGCAGTATTTT

v_call: TRBV7-2
j_call: TRBJ1-2
d_call: TRBD1
clone_size: .
cdr3_aa: CASSHGTGRDGYTF
cdr3_nt: TGTGCCAGCAGCCACGGGACAGGGAGGGATGGCTACACCTTC

v_call: TRBV6-1
j_call: TRBJ2-7
d_call: TRBD2
clone_size: .
cdr3_aa: CASSESGGRAVIEQYF
cdr3_nt: TGTGCCAGCAGTGAAAGCGGGGGGAGGGCGGTGATCGAGCAGTACTTC

v_call: TRBV7-6
j_call: TRBJ2-5
d_call: TRBD1
clone_size: .
cdr3_aa: CASSLGRTGGETQYF
cdr3_nt: TGTGCCAGCAGCTTAGGCCGGACAGGGGGGGAGACCCAGTACTTC

v_call: TRBV27
j_call: TRBJ1-2
d_call: .
clone_size: .
cdr3_aa: CASSPMGTLNYGYTF
cdr3_nt: TGTGCCAGCAGTCCCATGGGCACTCTTAACTATGGCTACACCTTC

v_call: TRBV7-2
j_call: TRBJ2-5
d_call: TRBD2
clone_size: .
cdr3_aa: CASSPRAGGQTQYF
cdr3_nt: TGTGCCAGCAGCCCTAGGGCGGGGGGCCAGACCCAGTACTTC

v_call: TRBV25-1
j_call: TRBJ1-2
d_call: TRBD1
clone_size: .
cdr3_aa: CAGSDTTGGADYGYTF
cdr3_nt: TGTGCCGGCAGTGATACGACAGGGGGCGCCGACTATGGCTACACCTTC

v_call: TRBV7-2
j_call: TRBJ2-3
d_call: .
clone_size: .
cdr3_aa: CASSLPQHTQYF
cdr3_nt: TGTGCCAGCAGCTTACCACAGCATACGCAGTATTTT

v_call: TRBV2
j_call: TRBJ2-2
d_call: TRBD2
clone_size: once
cdr3_aa: CASLRRGGAGGELFF
cdr3_nt: TGTGCCAGCCTCAGACGGGGGGGGGCCGGCGGGGAGCTGTTTTTT

v_call: TRBV7-9
j_call: TRBJ1-1
d_call: .
clone_size: .
cdr3_aa: CASSSQGLTEAFF
cdr3_nt: TGTGCCAGCAGCTCCCAGGGGCTCACTGAAGCTTTCTTT

v_call: TRBV6-6
j_call: TRBJ2-5
d_call: TRBD1
clone_size: .
cdr3_aa: CASRDRETQYF
cdr3_nt: TGTGCCAGCAGGGACAGGGAGACCCAGTACTTC

v_call: TRBV18
j_call: TRBJ2-7
d_call: TRBD1
clone_size: few
cdr3_aa: CASSFGQGANYEQYF
cdr3_nt: TGTGCCAGCTCATTCGGACAGGGGGCGAACTACGAGCAGTACTTC

v_call: TRBV7-6
j_call: TRBJ1-3
d_call: .
clone_size: .
cdr3_aa: CASSPPLTPVSGNTIYF
cdr3_nt: TGTGCCAGCAGCCCCCCCCTGACTCCCGTCTCTGGAAACACCATATATTTT

v_call: TRBV6-1
j_call: TRBJ2-5
d_call: TRBD2
clone_size: .
cdr3_aa: CASSEISGGAPETQYF
cdr3_nt: TGTGCCAGCAGTGAAATTAGCGGGGGGGCTCCGGAGACCCAGTACTTC

v_call: TRBV2
j_call: TRBJ1-6
d_call: .
clone_size: .
cdr3_aa: CASSVSRGDSPLHF
cdr3_nt: TGTGCCAGCAGTGTGTCCAGGGGCGATTCACCCCTCCACTTT

v_call: TRBV9
j_call: TRBJ1-1
d_call: .
clone_size: .
cdr3_aa: CASSVEAGADTEAFF
cdr3_nt: TGTGCCAGCAGCGTAGAAGCAGGGGCAGACACTGAAGCTTTCTTT

v_call: TRBV6-5
j_call: TRBJ2-2
d_call: TRBD2
clone_size: .
cdr3_aa: CASTPGGTGELFF
cdr3_nt: TGTGCCAGCACCCCGGGGGGGACCGGGGAGCTGTTTTTT

v_call: TRBV11-3
j_call: TRBJ2-3
d_call: .
clone_size: .
cdr3_aa: CASSPGVATDTQYF
cdr3_nt: TGTGCCAGCAGCCCAGGGGTAGCAACAGATACGCAGTATTTT

v_call: TRBV28
j_call: TRBJ2-7
d_call: .
clone_size: .
cdr3_aa: CASSLLEGRNEQYF
cdr3_nt: TGTGCCAGCAGTTTATTGGAGGGGAGGAACGAGCAGTACTTC